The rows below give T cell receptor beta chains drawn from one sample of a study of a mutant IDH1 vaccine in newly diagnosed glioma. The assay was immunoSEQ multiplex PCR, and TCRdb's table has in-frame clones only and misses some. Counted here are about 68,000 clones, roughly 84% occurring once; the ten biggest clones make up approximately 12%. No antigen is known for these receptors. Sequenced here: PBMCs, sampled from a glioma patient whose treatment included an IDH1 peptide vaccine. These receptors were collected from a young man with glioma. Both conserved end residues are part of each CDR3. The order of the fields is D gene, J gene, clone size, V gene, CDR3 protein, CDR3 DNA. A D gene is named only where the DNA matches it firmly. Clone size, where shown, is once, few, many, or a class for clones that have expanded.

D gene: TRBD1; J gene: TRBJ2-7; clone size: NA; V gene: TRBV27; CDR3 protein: CATSRTGTKTYEQYF; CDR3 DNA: TGTGCCACCTCCCGGACAGGGACAAAAACCTACGAGCAGTACTTC
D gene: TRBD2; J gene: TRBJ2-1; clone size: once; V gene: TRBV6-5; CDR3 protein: CASSSPPSGNEQFF; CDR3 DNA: TGTGCCAGCAGCTCCCCCCCTAGCGGCAATGAGCAGTTCTTC
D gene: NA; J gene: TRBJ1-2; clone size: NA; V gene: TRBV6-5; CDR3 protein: CASSSIPMAPSPYTF; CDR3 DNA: TGTGCCAGCAGTTCGATCCCGATGGCCCCCTCGCCCTACACCTTC
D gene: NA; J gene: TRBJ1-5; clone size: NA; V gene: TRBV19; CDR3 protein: CASSYGGQEPQHF; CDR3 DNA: TGTGCCAGTTCGTATGGGGGTCAGGAGCCCCAGCATTTT
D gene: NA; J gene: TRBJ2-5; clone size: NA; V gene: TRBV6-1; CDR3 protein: CASSGRQGSWRVEETQYF; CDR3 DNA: TGTGCCAGCAGTGGACGACAGGGTTCGTGGAGGGTGGAAGAGACCCAGTACTTC
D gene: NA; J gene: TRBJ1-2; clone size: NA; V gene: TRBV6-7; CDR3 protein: CASSYLFSGVNYGYTF; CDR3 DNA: TGTGCCAGCAGTTACTTGTTTTCCGGAGTTAACTATGGCTACACCTTC
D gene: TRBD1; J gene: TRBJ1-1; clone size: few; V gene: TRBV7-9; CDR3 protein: CASSFGQGGTEAFF; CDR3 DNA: TGTGCCAGCAGCTTTGGTCAGGGGGGGACTGAAGCTTTCTTT
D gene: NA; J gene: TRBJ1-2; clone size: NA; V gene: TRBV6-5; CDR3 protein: CASSYYPAYGYTF; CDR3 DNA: TGTGCCAGCAGTTACTATCCGGCCTATGGCTACACCTTC
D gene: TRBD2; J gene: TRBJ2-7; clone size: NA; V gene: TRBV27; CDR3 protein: CASRGLAVREQYF; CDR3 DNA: TGTGCCAGCAGGGGACTAGCGGTGAGAGAGCAGTACTTC
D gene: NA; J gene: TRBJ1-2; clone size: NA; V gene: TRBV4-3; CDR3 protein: CASSPEQGGYGYTF; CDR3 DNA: TGCGCCAGCAGCCCAGAACAGGGTGGCTATGGCTACACCTTC
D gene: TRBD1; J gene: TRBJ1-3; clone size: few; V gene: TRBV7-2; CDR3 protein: CASSLTGGAGNTIYF; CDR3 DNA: TGTGCCAGCAGCTTAACAGGGGGAGCGGGAAACACCATATATTTT
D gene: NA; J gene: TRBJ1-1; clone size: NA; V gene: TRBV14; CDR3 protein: CASSQLNTEAFF; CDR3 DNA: TGTGCCAGCAGCCAACTAAACACTGAAGCTTTCTTT
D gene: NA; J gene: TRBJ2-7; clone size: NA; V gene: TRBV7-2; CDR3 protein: CASSRWGGYTEGEQYF; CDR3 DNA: TGTGCCAGCAGCCGATGGGGCGGATACACCGAGGGGGAGCAGTACTTC
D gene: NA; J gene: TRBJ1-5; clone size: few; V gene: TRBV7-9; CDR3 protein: CASSSGLGNQPQHF; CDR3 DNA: TGTGCCAGCAGTAGTGGACTCGGGAATCAGCCCCAGCATTTT
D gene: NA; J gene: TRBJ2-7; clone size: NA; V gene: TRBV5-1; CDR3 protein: CASSPYSGTSYEQYF; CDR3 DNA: TGCGCCAGCAGCCCGTACTCCGGGACATCCTACGAGCAGTACTTC
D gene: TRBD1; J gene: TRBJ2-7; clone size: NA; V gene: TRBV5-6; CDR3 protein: CASSPTGAYEQYF; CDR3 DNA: TGTGCCAGCAGCCCCACAGGGGCGTACGAGCAGTACTTC
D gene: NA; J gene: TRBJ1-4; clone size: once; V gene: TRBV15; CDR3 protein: CATSRDSGGNEKLFF; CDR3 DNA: TGTGCCACCAGCAGAGATAGTGGGGGGAATGAAAAACTGTTTTTT
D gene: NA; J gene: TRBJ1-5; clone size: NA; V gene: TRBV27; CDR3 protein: CASSTDGNQPQHF; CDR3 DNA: TGTGCCAGCAGTACCGATGGTAATCAGCCCCAGCATTTT
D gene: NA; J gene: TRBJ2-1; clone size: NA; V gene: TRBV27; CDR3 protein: CASRNYRSSYNEQFF; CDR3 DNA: TGTGCCAGCAGGAACTACAGGAGCTCCTACAATGAGCAGTTCTTC
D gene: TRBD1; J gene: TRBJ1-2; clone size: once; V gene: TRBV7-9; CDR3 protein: CASSSSGTGQGYTF; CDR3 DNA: TGTGCCAGCAGTTCTTCCGGGACAGGGCAAGGCTACACCTTC
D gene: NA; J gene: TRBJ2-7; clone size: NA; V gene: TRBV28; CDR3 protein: CASSSSDSYEQYF; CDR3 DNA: TGTGCCAGCAGTTCATCAGATTCGTACGAGCAGTACTTC
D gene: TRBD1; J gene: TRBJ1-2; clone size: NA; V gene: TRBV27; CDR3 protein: CASRNRGRPSGYTF; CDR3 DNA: TGTGCCAGCAGGAACAGGGGCAGACCATCCGGCTACACCTTC
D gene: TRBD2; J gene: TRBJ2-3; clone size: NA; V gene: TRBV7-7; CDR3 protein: CASSLFVAGRPTSTDTQYF; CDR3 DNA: TGTGCTAGCAGCTTGTTTGTAGCGGGACGACCGACTAGCACAGATACGCAGTATTTT
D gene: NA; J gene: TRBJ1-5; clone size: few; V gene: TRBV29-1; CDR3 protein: CSVGTNQPQHF; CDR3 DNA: TGCAGCGTTGGGACAAACCAGCCCCAGCATTTT
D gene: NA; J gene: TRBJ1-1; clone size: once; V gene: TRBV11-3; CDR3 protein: CASSFRVDSEAFF; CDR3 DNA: TGTGCCAGCAGCTTCCGGGTTGATTCTGAAGCTTTCTTT
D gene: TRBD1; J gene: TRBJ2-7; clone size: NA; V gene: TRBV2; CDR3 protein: CASSEGDRGRYEQYF; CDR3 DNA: TGTGCCAGCAGTGAAGGAGACAGGGGGCGATACGAGCAGTACTTC
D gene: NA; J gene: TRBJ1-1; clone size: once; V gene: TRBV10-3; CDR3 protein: CAISLTGSTEAFF; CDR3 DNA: TGTGCCATCAGCCTTACAGGGAGCACTGAAGCTTTCTTT
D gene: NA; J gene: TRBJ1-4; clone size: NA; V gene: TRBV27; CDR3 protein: CASSSQQGSTHEKLFF; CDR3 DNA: TGTGCCAGCAGTTCTCAACAGGGCTCGACCCATGAAAAACTGTTTTTT
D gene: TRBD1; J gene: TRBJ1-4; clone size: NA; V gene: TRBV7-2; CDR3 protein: CASSLVWDSNEKLFF; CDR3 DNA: TGTGCCAGCAGCTTAGTGTGGGACAGTAATGAAAAACTGTTTTTT
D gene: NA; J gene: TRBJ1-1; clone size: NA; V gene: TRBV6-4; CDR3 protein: CASSRTVRHKNTEAFF; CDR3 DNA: TGTGCCAGCAGCCGGACGGTTAGACACAAGAACACTGAAGCTTTCTTT
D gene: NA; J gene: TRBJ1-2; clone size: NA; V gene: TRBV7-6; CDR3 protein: CASSANFNYGYTF; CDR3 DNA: TGTGCCAGCAGCGCCAATTTTAACTATGGCTACACCTTC
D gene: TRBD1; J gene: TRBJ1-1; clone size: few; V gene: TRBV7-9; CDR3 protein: CASSLDGTGGTEAFF; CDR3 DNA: TGTGCCAGCAGCTTAGACGGGACAGGGGGCACTGAAGCTTTCTTT
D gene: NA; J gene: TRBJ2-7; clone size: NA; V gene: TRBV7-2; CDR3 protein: CASSLGEAEQYF; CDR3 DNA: TGTGCCAGCAGCTTAGGGGAAGCCGAGCAGTACTTC
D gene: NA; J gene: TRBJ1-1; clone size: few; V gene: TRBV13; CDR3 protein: CASSLDTTEAFF; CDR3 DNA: TGTGCCAGCAGCCTGGACACCACTGAAGCTTTCTTT
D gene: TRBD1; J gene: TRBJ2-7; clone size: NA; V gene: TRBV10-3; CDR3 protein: CAISESLGTGFIEQYF; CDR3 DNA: TGTGCCATCAGTGAGTCCTTAGGGACAGGGTTTATCGAGCAGTACTTC
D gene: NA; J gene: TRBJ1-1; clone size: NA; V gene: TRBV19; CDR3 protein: CASSPKLWGNTEAFF; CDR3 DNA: TGTGCCAGTAGTCCCAAACTCTGGGGGAACACTGAAGCTTTCTTT
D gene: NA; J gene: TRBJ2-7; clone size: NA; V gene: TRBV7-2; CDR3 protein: CASSFMRTDSYEQYF; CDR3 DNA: TGTGCCAGCAGCTTTATGAGGACAGACTCCTACGAGCAGTACTTC
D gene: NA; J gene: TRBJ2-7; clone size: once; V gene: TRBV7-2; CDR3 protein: CASSPGGGQGREQYF; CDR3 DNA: TGTGCCAGCAGCCCCGGGGGGGGACAGGGACGGGAGCAGTACTTC
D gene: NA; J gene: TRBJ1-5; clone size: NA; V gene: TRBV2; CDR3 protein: CASSDTPGAQHF; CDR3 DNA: TGTGCCAGCAGTGACACCCCGGGAGCCCAGCATTTT
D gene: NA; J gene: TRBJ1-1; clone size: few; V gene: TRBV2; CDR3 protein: CARVPLLGGTEAFF; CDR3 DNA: TGTGCCAGGGTCCCTTTATTAGGTGGCACTGAAGCTTTCTTT
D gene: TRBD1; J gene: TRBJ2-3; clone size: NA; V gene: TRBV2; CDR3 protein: CASSVYTGDRPDTQYF; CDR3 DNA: TGTGCCAGCAGTGTCTATACAGGGGACAGGCCAGATACGCAGTATTTT
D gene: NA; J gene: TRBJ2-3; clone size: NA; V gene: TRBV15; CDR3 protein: CATNPRSATTDTQYF; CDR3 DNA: TGTGCCACGAACCCCAGGAGCGCGACCACAGATACGCAGTATTTT
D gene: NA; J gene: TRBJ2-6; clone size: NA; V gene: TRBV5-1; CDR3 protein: CASSPPPGHLTF; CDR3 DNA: TGCGCCAGCAGCCCACCGCCAGGACACCTGACTTTC
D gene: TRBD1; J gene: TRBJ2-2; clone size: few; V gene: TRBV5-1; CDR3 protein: CASSSGTGLNTGELFF; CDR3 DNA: TGCGCCAGCAGCTCCGGGACAGGCCTCAACACCGGGGAGCTGTTTTTT
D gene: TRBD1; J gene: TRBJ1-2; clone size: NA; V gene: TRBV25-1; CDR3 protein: CASSEEPGTVYGYTF; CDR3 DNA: TGTGCCAGCAGTGAAGAACCCGGGACAGTGTATGGCTACACCTTC
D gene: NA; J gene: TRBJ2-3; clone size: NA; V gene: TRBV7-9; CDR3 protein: CASSLATGVADTQYF; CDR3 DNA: TGTGCCAGCAGCTTAGCAACGGGAGTCGCAGATACGCAGTATTTT
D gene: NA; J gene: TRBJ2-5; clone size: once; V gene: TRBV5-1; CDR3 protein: CASSRGATTQETQYF; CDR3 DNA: TGCGCCAGCAGCCGAGGGGCAACGACTCAAGAGACCCAGTACTTC
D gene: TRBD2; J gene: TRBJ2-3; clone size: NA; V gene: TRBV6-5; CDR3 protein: CASSLLAGEGDTQYF; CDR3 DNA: TGTGCCAGCAGTTTACTAGCGGGAGAGGGGGATACGCAGTATTTT
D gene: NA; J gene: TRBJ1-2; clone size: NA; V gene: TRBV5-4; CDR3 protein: CASSTPQGYGYTF; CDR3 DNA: TGTGCCAGCTCGACCCCACAGGGCTATGGCTACACCTTC
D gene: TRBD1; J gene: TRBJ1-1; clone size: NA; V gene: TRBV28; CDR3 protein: CASNTIQGRKNTEAFF; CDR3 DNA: TGTGCCAGCAATACTATACAGGGGAGAAAGAACACTGAAGCTTTCTTT
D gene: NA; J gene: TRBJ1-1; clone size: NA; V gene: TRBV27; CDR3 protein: CASSPQGKDTEAFF; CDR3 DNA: TGTGCCAGCAGTCCGCAGGGGAAGGACACTGAAGCTTTCTTT
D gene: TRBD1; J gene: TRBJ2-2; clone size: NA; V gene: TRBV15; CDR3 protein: CATSRDRVTGELFF; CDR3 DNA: TGTGCCACCAGCAGGGACAGGGTCACCGGGGAGCTGTTTTTT
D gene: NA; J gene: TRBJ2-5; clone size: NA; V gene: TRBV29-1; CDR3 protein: CSGRLDQETQYF; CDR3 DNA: TGCAGCGGCAGACTAGATCAAGAGACCCAGTACTTC
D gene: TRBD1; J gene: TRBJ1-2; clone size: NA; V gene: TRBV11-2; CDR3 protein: CASSTDRDDGYTF; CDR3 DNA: TGTGCCAGCAGCACTGACAGGGATGATGGCTACACCTTC
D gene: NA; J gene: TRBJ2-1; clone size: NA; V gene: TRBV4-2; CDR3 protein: CASSQGGPLNEQFF; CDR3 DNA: TGTGCCAGCAGCCAAGGAGGCCCCCTCAATGAGCAGTTCTTC
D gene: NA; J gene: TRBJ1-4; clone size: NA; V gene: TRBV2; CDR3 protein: CASLDFPGRNNEKLFF; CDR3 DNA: TGTGCCAGCCTAGACTTCCCGGGACGGAATAATGAAAAACTGTTTTTT